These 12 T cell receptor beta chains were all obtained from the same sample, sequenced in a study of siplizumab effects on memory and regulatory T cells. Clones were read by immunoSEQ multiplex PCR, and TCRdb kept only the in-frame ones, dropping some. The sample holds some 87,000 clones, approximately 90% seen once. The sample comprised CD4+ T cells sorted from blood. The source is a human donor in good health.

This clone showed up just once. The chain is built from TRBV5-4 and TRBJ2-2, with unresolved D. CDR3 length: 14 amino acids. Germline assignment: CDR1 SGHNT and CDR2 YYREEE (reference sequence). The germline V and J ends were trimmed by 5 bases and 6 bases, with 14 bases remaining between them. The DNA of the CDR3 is TGTGCCAGCAGGACTCCTGGGCGGTCCGGGGAGCTGTTTTTT. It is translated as CASRTPGRSGELFF.

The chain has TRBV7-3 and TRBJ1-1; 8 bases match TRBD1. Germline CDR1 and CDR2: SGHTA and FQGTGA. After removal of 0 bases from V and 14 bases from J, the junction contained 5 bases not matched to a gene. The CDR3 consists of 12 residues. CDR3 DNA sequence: TGTGCCAGCAGCTTAACGGGACAGGCGGCGTTCTTT. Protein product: CASSLTGQAAFF.

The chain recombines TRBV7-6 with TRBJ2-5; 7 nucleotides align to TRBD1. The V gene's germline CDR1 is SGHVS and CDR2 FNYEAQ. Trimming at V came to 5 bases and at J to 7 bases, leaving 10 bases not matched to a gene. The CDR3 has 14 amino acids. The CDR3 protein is CASSTPAQGVTQYF. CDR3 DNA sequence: TGTGCCAGCAGCACCCCGGCCCAGGGGGTGACCCAGTACTTC.

The CDR3 is CASSPGLAVTSYEQYF. The CDR3 nucleotides are TGTGCCAGCAGCCCGGGACTAGCGGTTACTTCCTACGAGCAGTACTTC. The chain is built from TRBV5-4 and TRBJ2-7, with 11 bases identical to TRBD2. The germline V gene encodes CDR1 SGHNT and CDR2 YYREEE (reference sequence). CDR3 size: 16 residues. V was clipped by 4 bases and J by 1 base; unmatched bases: 7.

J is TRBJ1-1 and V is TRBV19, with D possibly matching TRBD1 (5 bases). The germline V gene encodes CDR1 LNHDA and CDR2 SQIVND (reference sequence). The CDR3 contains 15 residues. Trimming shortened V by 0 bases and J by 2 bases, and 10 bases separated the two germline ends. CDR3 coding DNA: TGTGCCAGTAGTATAGATGTAGGGACTAACACTGAAGCTTTCTTT. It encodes CASSIDVGTNTEAFF.

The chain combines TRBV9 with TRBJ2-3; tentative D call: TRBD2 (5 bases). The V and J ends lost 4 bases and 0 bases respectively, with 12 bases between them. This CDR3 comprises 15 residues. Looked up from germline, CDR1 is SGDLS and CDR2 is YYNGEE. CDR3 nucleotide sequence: TGTGCCAGCAGCTTCCGAGCGGCTAGCACAGATACGCAGTATTTT. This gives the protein CASSFRAASTDTQYF.

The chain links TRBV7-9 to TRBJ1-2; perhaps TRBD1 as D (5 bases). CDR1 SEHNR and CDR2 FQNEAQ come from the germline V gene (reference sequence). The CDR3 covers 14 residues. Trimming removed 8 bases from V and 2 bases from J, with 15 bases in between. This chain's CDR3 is CASAWTLLNYGYTF. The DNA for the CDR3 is TGTGCCAGCGCCTGGACACTCTTAAACTATGGCTACACCTTC.

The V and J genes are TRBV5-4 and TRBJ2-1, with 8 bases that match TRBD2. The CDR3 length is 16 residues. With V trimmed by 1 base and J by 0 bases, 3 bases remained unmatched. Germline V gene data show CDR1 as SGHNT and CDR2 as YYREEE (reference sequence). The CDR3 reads CASSLSGGGSYNEQFF. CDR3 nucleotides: TGTGCCAGCAGCTTGTCCGGGGGGGGCTCCTACAATGAGCAGTTCTTC.

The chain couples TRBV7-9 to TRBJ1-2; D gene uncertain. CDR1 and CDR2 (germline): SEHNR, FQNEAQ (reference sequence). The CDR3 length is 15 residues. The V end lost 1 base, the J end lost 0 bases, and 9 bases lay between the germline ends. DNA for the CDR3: TGTGCCAGCAGCTTAGGGAACGGACCTAACTATGGCTACACCTTC. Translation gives CASSLGNGPNYGYTF.

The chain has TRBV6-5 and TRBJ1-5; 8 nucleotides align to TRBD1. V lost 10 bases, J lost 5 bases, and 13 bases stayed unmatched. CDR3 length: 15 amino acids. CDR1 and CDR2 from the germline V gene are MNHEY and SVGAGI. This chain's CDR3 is CATKPDRGRDQPQHF. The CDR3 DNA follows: TGTGCCACCAAACCAGACAGGGGAAGGGATCAGCCCCAGCATTTT.

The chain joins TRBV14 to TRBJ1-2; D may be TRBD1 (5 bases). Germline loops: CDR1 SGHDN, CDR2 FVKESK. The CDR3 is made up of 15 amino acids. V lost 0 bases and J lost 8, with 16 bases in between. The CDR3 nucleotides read TGTGCCAGCAGCCAAGATAGAAGGGGCGCGGGCGGCTACACCTTC. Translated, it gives CASSQDRRGAGGYTF. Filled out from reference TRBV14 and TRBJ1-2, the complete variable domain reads EAGVTQFPSHSVIEKGQTVTLRCDPISGHDNLYWYRRVMGKEIKFLLHFVKESKQDESGMPNNRFLAERTGGTYSTLKVQPAELEDSGVYFCASSQDRRGAGGYTFGSGTRLTVV.

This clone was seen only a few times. CDR3 sequence (DNA): TGTGCCAGCAGCGCAACACAGCTCATGAACACTGAAGCTTTCTTT. Translating gives CASSATQLMNTEAFF. The gene calls are TRBV9 and TRBJ1-1, with D hard to call. CDR1 and CDR2 from the germline V gene are SGDLS and YYNGEE. V was trimmed by 3 bases and J by 0 bases, leaving 12 bases between them. The length of the CDR3 is 15 residues.